The text below deals with one T cell receptor beta chain. What it recognizes is unknown. Germline V gives CDR1 KGHDR, CDR2 SFDVKD. The trim removed 5 bases at V and 3 bases at J, leaving 4 bases unmatched. The CDR3 has 15 residues. Unique molecular identifiers featured in how the TCRbeta library was prepared. TCRdb re-called the PCR reads through MiXCR, storing one row per CDR3 protein. The sample lists about a million distinct CDR3 sequences, under 30% seen once, with roughly 31% in the top ten. This specimen belongs to a study of T-cell reconstitution after alpha-beta-depleted transplantation in children. The study's findings and limits: At around two months after transplant, the alpha-beta T cells were reportedly derived from several hundred expanded clones that came from non-depleted graft cells. One year post-transplant, T-cell counts and diversity were largely derived from T cells produced anew.

Sample: PBMCs, mostly from graft donor cells, taken 360 days after TCRalphabeta/CD19-depleted stem cell transplant. The chain carries TRBV24-1 and TRBJ2-2; 8 bases are shared with TRBD1. This receptor was taken from a boy younger than two who had a stem cell transplant for SCID, so the T cells may come from the graft donor. CDR3 bases: TGTGCCACCAGTGCCGGACAGGGCGACACCGGGGAGCTGTTTTTT. Translating gives CATSAGQGDTGELFF.